This TCR beta chain was sequenced in a study of blood T cells in healthy people across ages. For every donor, a draw yielded roughly 9.3 milliliters of peripheral blood. This clonotype was seen a few times. Its antigen is as yet unknown. Findings of the study overall: Diversity of TCR beta per million T cells declined in a roughly linear way with age. Estimated diversity, derived from one million T cells, was regarded as an underestimate.

A J-beta primer mix and a sample-barcoded 5' primer were used in a second PCR of roughly 7 to 12 cycles. Every molecule of cDNA carried a tag from a template-switch adaptor with 12 random nucleotides. TCRdb redid the calling of the 5' RACE reads with MiXCR, one entry per CDR3 protein. The sample gives about 900,000 distinct CDR3 sequences, around 62% of which show up once; around 30% is in the top ten. This TCR derives from a man aged 30 to 45 in good health. The specimen sequenced was blood.

Written as DNA, the CDR3 is TGTGCCAGCAGCTTCCGAGGGGCCACTGGGGCCAACGTCCTGACTTTC. It encodes CASSFRGATGANVLTF. The chain couples TRBV7-9 to TRBJ2-6; D is tentatively TRBD1 or TRBD2 (5 bases each). Per germline, CDR1 SEHNR and CDR2 FQNEAQ (reference sequence). Deletions cut 3 bases from V and 2 bases from J, with 11 bases between. The CDR3 spans 16 residues.